This is a list of T cell receptor beta chains from one sample in a study of identical twins. One entry per CDR3 protein, called by TCRdb with MiXCR from the 5' RACE reads. The data contain 450,000 or so distinct CDR3 sequences, around 20% of them singletons. Material for sequencing was naive T cells sorted from blood. Every receptor here comes from a man in his fifties in good health. Both conserved end residues are part of each CDR3. D genes are given only for firm matches. Not all rows give a size; the values are once, few, many and, for expanded clones, a class.

abundance	v_gene	j_gene	d_gene	CDR3nt	CDR3aa
many	TRBV7-2	TRBJ2-1	.	TGTGCCAGCAGCTTATACCCGAGCTCCTACAATGAGCAGTTCTTC	CASSLYPSSYNEQFF
many	TRBV6-5	TRBJ2-1	.	TGTGCCAGCAGTTACTCGACAGTCGCAATATACAATGAGCAGTTCTTC	CASSYSTVAIYNEQFF
many	TRBV12-3/TRBV12-4	TRBJ1-2	TRBD1	TGTGCCAGCAGTCCCCGGACAGGGACAAGTGGCTACACCTTC	CASSPRTGTSGYTF
.	TRBV5-1	TRBJ1-1	TRBD1	TGCGCCAGCAGCGCGACAGGGGGCCCGAACACTGAAGCTTTCTTT	CASSATGGPNTEAFF
many	TRBV24-1	TRBJ2-3	TRBD2	TGTGCCACCAGTGGAGCGGGAACAGATACGCAGTATTTT	CATSGAGTDTQYF
.	TRBV29-1	TRBJ2-3	.	TGCAGCGCCCGAGAGGCAAGCGCAGATACGCAGTATTTT	CSAREASADTQYF
few	TRBV5-1	TRBJ2-1	.	TGCGCCAGCAGCTTGTTAGGGGTTAAGGGGAATGAGCAGTTCTTC	CASSLLGVKGNEQFF
.	TRBV27	TRBJ2-7	.	TGTGCCAGCAGTTTATATACCGGGCCGATTATGGAGCAGTACTTC	CASSLYTGPIMEQYF
many	TRBV4-3	TRBJ1-1	TRBD1	TGCGCCAGCAGCCAAGCTTTTCAGGGGGCATCGGTGAACACTGAAGCTTTCTTT	CASSQAFQGASVNTEAFF
.	TRBV5-1	TRBJ2-2	.	TGCGCCAGCGGTCCCCCCACCGGGGAGCTGTTTTTT	CASGPPTGELFF
many	TRBV20-1	TRBJ2-1	TRBD2	TGCAGTGCTAGCGGACTAGCGGGAGGCTATTCCTACAATGAGCAGTTCTTC	CSASGLAGGYSYNEQFF
many	TRBV20-1	TRBJ2-7	.	TGCAGTGCTAGAGTTAGGACAGTCTACGAGCAGTACTTC	CSARVRTVYEQYF
few	TRBV28	TRBJ2-7	TRBD2	TGTGCCAGCAGGCTCACGACTAGCGGGGGATATTCCTACGAGCAGTACTTC	CASRLTTSGGYSYEQYF
.	TRBV5-1	TRBJ2-5	.	TGCGCCAGCAGCTTTGACTTGCAAGAGACCCAGTACTTC	CASSFDLQETQYF
.	TRBV19	TRBJ2-3	TRBD1	TGTGCCAGTAGTTCCTATAGGGGGCCCACGGATACGCAGTATTTT	CASSSYRGPTDTQYF
.	TRBV5-1	TRBJ2-5	.	TGCGCCAGCAGCTTTAGTCCTGAAGAGACCCAGTACTTC	CASSFSPEETQYF
few	TRBV27	TRBJ2-1	.	TGTGCCAGCAGTTTAGTGACGGGAAACCTCTACAATGAGCAGTTCTTC	CASSLVTGNLYNEQFF
.	TRBV10-3	TRBJ2-7	TRBD1	TGTGCCATCAGTGGGACAGGGGGATCTCACTGGTACTTC	CAISGTGGSHWYF
many	TRBV27	TRBJ2-2	.	TGTGCCAGCAGTTTAATAGGGGGGACCGGGGAGCTGTTTTTT	CASSLIGGTGELFF
.	TRBV7-9	TRBJ2-7	.	TGTGCCAGCAGCCCCCGAGGGGGGCGGACCTACGAGCAGTACTTC	CASSPRGGRTYEQYF
.	TRBV10-2	TRBJ2-5	.	TGCGCCAGCAGTGAGGTGGGGAGTTCAGAGACCCAGTACTTC	CASSEVGSSETQYF
many	TRBV28	TRBJ1-1	.	TGTGCCAGCAGCAGGAACACTGAAGCTTTCTTT	CASSRNTEAFF
many	TRBV5-1	TRBJ2-7	.	TGCGCCAGCAGCCAGGACAGTTACGAGCAGTACTTC	CASSQDSYEQYF
many	TRBV5-5	TRBJ2-3	.	TGTGCCAGCTCTTCAGGACGGATTGTCACAGATACGCAGTATTTT	CASSSGRIVTDTQYF
.	TRBV5-6	TRBJ2-7	.	TGTGCCAGCAGCGCGTACTCCTACGAGCAGTACTTC	CASSAYSYEQYF
many	TRBV5-1	TRBJ2-5	TRBD1	TGCGCCAGCAGCACCGGGACAGCCCAAGAGACCCAGTACTTC	CASSTGTAQETQYF
many	TRBV3-1	TRBJ1-1	.	TGTGCCAGCAGCCAAGCACAGGGATGGGACACTGAAGCTTTCTTT	CASSQAQGWDTEAFF
.	TRBV20-1	TRBJ2-7	.	TGCAGTGCTCCGGAATTGACAGCCGAGCTACTTACCTACGAGCAGTACTTC	CSAPELTAELLTYEQYF
.	TRBV5-5	TRBJ2-7	TRBD2	TGTGCCAGCAGCTCCTGGACTAGCGGTACCTACGAGCAGTACTTC	CASSSWTSGTYEQYF
.	TRBV5-1	TRBJ2-3	TRBD2	TGCGCCAGCACGTCGGGGACTAGGGTGATGGTAGATACGCAGTATTTT	CASTSGTRVMVDTQYF
few	TRBV6-5	TRBJ1-5	.	TGTGCCAGCAGTTACTCGTCGGTTCGTGGCAATCAGCCCCAGCATTTT	CASSYSSVRGNQPQHF
many	TRBV29-1	TRBJ2-2	.	TGCAGCTCCGGATCAAACACCGGGGAGCTGTTTTTT	CSSGSNTGELFF
.	TRBV24-1	TRBJ2-1	.	TGTGCCACCAGTGATTCGACTAGGCCCTATCCTGATGAGCAGTTCTTC	CATSDSTRPYPDEQFF
.	TRBV5-1	TRBJ1-3	.	TGCGCCAGCAGCGTACAGGATCCTGGAAACACCATATATTTT	CASSVQDPGNTIYF
.	TRBV29-1	TRBJ1-2	.	TGCAGCGTTGTTCAGGTTGGCTACACCTTC	CSVVQVGYTF
many	TRBV11-2	TRBJ2-3	TRBD2	TGTGCCAGCAGCATCGGGGGGTCGGATACGCAGTATTTT	CASSIGGSDTQYF
few	TRBV29-1	TRBJ2-5	TRBD2	TGCAGCGTTTCTCCGGGGACTACGGAAGAGACCCAGTACTTC	CSVSPGTTEETQYF
many	TRBV24-1	TRBJ1-5	.	TGTGCCACCAGTGACCCAGGAGTTCCGGAGTTTCAGCCCCAGCATTTT	CATSDPGVPEFQPQHF
.	TRBV20-1	TRBJ2-7	TRBD1	TGCAGTGCTAGGGACAGGGTACAAACCTACGAGCAGTACTTC	CSARDRVQTYEQYF
.	TRBV12-3/TRBV12-4	TRBJ1-1	.	TGTGCCAGCAGACAGACAGGGAACACTGAAGCTTTCTTT	CASRQTGNTEAFF
many	TRBV29-1	TRBJ2-1	.	TGCAGCGTTGTGAACTACAATGAGCAGTTCTTC	CSVVNYNEQFF